The clone carrying this T cell receptor beta chain was detected only a few times. Method: immunoSEQ multiplex PCR; TCRdb's copy keeps in-frame clones and lacks some. The sample holds 85,000 to 95,000 clones, about 87% seen once. The V end was cut by 4 bases, the J end by 0 bases, with 15 bases between. CDR3 size: 16 residues. The V gene's germline CDR1 is SGHDN and CDR2 FVKESK. The sample belongs to a study of control samples from healthy donors and cancer patients. The chain recombines TRBV14 with TRBJ1-1; perhaps TRBD1 as D (6 bases). The sequence derives from a woman between 65 and 79 years old in good health. Input material: blood. CDR3 sequence (DNA): TGTGCCAGCAGCCTACTAGGGACAAACCTGAACACTGAAGCTTTCTTT. Translation: CASSLLGTNLNTEAFF. The full variable domain, completed using reference TRBV14 and TRBJ1-1, is EAGVTQFPSHSVIEKGQTVTLRCDPISGHDNLYWYRRVMGKEIKFLLHFVKESKQDESGMPNNRFLAERTGGTYSTLKVQPAELEDSGVYFCASSLLGTNLNTEAFFGQGTRLTVV.